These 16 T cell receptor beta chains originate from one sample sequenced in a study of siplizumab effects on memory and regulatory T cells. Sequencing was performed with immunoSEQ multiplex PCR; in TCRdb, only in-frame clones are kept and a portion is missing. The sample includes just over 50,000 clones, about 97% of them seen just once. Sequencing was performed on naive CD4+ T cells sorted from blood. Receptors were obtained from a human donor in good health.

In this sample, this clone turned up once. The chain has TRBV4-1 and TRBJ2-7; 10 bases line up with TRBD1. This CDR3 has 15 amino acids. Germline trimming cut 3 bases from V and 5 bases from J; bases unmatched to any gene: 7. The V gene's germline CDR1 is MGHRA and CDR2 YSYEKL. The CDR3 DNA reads TGCGCCAGCAGCCAGCCCCGGGACAGGGGACACGAGCAGTACTTC. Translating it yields CASSQPRDRGHEQYF.

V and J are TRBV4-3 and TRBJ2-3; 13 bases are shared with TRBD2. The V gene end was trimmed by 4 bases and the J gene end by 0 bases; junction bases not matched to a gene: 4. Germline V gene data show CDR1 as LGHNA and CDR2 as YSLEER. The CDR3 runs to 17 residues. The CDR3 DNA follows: TGCGCCAGCAGCCCGGGACTAGCGGGATCTAGCACAGATACGCAGTATTTT. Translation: CASSPGLAGSSTDTQYF.

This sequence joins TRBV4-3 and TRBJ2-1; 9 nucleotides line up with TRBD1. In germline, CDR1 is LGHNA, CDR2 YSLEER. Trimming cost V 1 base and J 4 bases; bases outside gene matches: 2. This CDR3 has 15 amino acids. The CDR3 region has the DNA TGCGCCAGCAGCCAAGCCGGGACAGGGTACAATGAGCAGTTCTTC. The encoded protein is CASSQAGTGYNEQFF.

DNA for the CDR3: TGTGCCAGCAGCTTCACTAGTGGGTTTGGCACCGGGGAGCTGTTTTTT. It translates to CASSFTSGFGTGELFF. The rearrangement links TRBV7-8 to TRBJ2-2, with a weak D call TRBD2 (5 bases). CDR1 and CDR2 (germline): SGHVS, FQNEAQ. The V end lost 3 bases, the J end lost 4 bases, and 15 bases lay between the germline ends. The length of the CDR3 is 16 residues.

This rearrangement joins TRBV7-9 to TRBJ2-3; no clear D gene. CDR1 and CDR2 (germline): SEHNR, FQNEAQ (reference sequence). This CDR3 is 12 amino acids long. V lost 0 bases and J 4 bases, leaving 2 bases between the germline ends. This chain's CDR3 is CASSLASDTQYF. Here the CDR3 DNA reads TGTGCCAGCAGCTTAGCCTCAGATACGCAGTATTTT.

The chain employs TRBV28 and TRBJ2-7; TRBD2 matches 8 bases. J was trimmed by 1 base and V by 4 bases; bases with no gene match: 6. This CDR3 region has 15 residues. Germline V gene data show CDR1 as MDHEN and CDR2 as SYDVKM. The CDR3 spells CASSSPSGSSYEQYF. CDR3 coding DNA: TGTGCCAGCAGTTCACCAAGCGGGAGTTCCTACGAGCAGTACTTC.

The DNA of the CDR3 is TGTGCCTGGAGTAAGCGCCCGGGTGCCGACTCTGGAAACACCATATATTTT. Residues: CAWSKRPGADSGNTIYF. This chain links TRBV30 with TRBJ1-3; D gene uncertain. The V end was cut by 2 bases, the J end by 0 bases, with 17 bases between. This CDR3 has 17 amino acids. CDR1 is GTSNPN, CDR2 SVGIG, per germline (reference sequence).

The CDR3 nucleotides read TGTGCCAGCAGTTACCGGGACACTAACTACGAGCAGTACTTC. Translating it yields CASSYRDTNYEQYF. V usage is TRBV6-5 and J usage is TRBJ2-7; D perhaps matches TRBD1 (6 bases). CDR3 length equals 14 residues. Germline values: CDR1 MNHEY, CDR2 SVGAGI. The V gene lost 2 bases and the J gene lost 3 bases, with 11 bases spanning the gap.

Here the CDR3 DNA reads TGTGCCAGCAGCCATCAGGGGGCTGCTAGCGGGAGCTCCACAGATACGCAGTATTTT. Protein product: CASSHQGAASGSSTDTQYF. The rearrangement uses TRBV14 and TRBJ2-3, with 10 nucleotides matching TRBD2. Losses at the gene ends were 3 bases for V and 2 bases for J; bases not matched to a gene: 14. The CDR3 sequence is 19 residues long. Germline V gives CDR1 SGHDN, CDR2 FVKESK.

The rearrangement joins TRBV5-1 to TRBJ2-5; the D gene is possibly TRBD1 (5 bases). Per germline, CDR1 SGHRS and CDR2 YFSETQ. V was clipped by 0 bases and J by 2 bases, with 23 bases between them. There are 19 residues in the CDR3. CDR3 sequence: CASSLGGAPGRSPQETQYF. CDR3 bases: TGCGCCAGCAGCTTGGGTGGGGCCCCGGGCAGGAGCCCACAAGAGACCCAGTACTTC.

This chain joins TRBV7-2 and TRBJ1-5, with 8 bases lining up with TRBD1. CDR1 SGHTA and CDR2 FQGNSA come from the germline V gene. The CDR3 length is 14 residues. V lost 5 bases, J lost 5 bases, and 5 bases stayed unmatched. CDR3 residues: CASSDTQGDQPQHF. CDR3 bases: TGTGCCAGCAGCGATACACAGGGGGATCAGCCCCAGCATTTT.

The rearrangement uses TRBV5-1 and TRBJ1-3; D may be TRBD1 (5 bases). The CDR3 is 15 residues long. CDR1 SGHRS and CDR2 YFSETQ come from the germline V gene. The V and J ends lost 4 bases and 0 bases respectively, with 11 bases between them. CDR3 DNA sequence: TGCGCCAGCAGCCCGGACATTCGCTCTGGAAACACCATATATTTT. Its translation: CASSPDIRSGNTIYF.

The CDR3 protein is CASSSRLAGENEQFF. The CDR3 DNA is TGTGCCAGCAGCTCAAGACTAGCGGGAGAAAATGAGCAGTTCTTC. The chain employs TRBV7-9 and TRBJ2-1, with 12 nucleotides matching TRBD2. This CDR3 spans 15 amino acids. In germline, CDR1 is SEHNR, CDR2 FQNEAQ (reference sequence). V trimming: 4 bases; J trimming: 7 bases; junction bases outside the gene matches: 5.

The CDR3, as DNA: TGTGCCAGTAAGAAGGTTAGCACAGATACGCAGTATTTT. Amino acids: CASKKVSTDTQYF. The chain joins TRBV19 to TRBJ2-3; D uncertain. The CDR3 totals 13 residues. The ends were cut back, 7 bases at V and 0 bases at J, with 8 bases in the middle. Germline V CDR1 and CDR2: LNHDA, SQIVND (reference sequence).

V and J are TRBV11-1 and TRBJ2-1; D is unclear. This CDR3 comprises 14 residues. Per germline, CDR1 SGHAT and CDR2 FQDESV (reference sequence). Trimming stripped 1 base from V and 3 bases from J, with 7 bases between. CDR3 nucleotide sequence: TGTGCCAGCAGCTTAGACTTAAGCTACAATGAGCAGTTCTTC. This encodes CASSLDLSYNEQFF.

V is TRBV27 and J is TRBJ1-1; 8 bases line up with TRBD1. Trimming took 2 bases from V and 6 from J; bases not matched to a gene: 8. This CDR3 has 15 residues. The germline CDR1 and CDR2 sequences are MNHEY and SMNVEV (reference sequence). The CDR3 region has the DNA TGTGCCAGCAGTTTAGATCAGGGGGCAGGGGCTGAAGCTTTCTTT. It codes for CASSLDQGAGAEAFF.